What follows is one T cell receptor (beta chain) and its context. This sample was taken from a study of cytomegalovirus exposure and HLA in healthy donors. Germline values: CDR1 SGHRS, CDR2 YFSETQ. This CDR3 has 15 amino acids. The V and J ends lost 0 bases and 7 bases, in that order; junction bases with no gene match: 6. PCR involved 60 Vbeta and 13 Jbeta primers. Generated by immunoSEQ multiplex PCR, the TCRdb table keeps only in-frame clones and is missing some. The sample has a few hundred thousand clones, approximately 82% seen once. The receptor's source is a woman between 50 and 59 years old in good health and CMV-seropositive. The chain employs TRBV5-1 and TRBJ1-4, with TRBD1 identical over 7 bases. Material: PBMCs. The CDR3 region is CASSLAGGLVEKLFF. Written as DNA, the CDR3 is TGCGCCAGCAGCTTGGCAGGGGGATTAGTTGAAAAACTGTTTTTT.